This TCR beta chain was recorded in a study of blood T cells in healthy people across ages (dated by TCRdb to the mid-2010s). Describing the broader study: In model experiments, template switching captured roughly one uniquely barcoded TCR beta cDNA molecule for every two T cells. The donors were split into four age groups: young (average about 15 years), middle-aged (39), aged (roughly 65) and long-lived (approximately 80). Using deep sequencing normalized with unique cDNA molecular identifiers, the study measured how TCR beta repertoire diversity changes with age. Donors of different ages were randomly distributed across sequencing lanes to avoid experimental bias. Using the same blood draw, the study looked at two additional independent replicas of 1 million unique cDNA reads for two donors, one aged 18 to 30 and the other aged 80 or older.

CDR1 and CDR2, looked up from the germline V gene, are MNHNS and SASEGT. The CDR3 numbers 14 residues from cysteine through phenylalanine. Of all the DNA, just the CDR3 is kept, 42 bases in frame from base 1. Trimming at the junction amounts to 4 bases on V and 0 bases on J, and the germline ends lie 10 bases apart. A remark on this clonotype: What antigen it recognizes has not been identified. No base quality information exists; no much larger clone differs at one position.

Systemically healthy Caucasian individuals from Russia, 35 to 40 in total and aged about 6 to 95 years, were included as donors. About 10 milliliters of peripheral blood were collected from each donor into EDTA-treated Vacutainer tubes. Ficoll-Paque density-gradient centrifugation was used to isolate PBMCs, with at least 7 million obtained per sample. Trizol reagent was used to extract total RNA from the PBMCs, yielding at least 5 micrograms per sample. The percentages of naive CD45RAhigh/CD27high T cells were determined by flow cytometry on a PBMC aliquot from every donor. On the study overall, not on this receptor specifically: Observed TCR beta diversity per million T cells fell roughly linearly with age, and a significant reduction was already apparent by age around 44. Conclusive comparison of naive and antigen-experienced compartments was prevented by the profiling of bulk unsorted PBMCs. Total diversity estimates from one million sequenced T cells were considered lower bounds and underestimates. Donor CMV infection status was unknown, potentially confounding age-related changes in expanded clonotypes. A strong correlation was found between observed TCR beta diversity and the percentage of naive T cells measured by flow cytometry. Compared with the aged group, the long-lived group had more naive CD4+ T cells, fewer expanded clones and increased TCR diversity, a pattern suggesting age selection.

The method was 5' RACE. The sequencing machine was an Illumina HiSeq 2500. A second PCR of roughly 6 to 12 cycles was run with a J-beta primer mix and a sample-barcoded 5' primer. A template-switch 5' adaptor carrying 12 random nucleotides introduced a unique molecular identifier onto each TCR beta cDNA molecule. At least 2.5 million CDR3-containing paired-end reads were obtained from each sample. The Mint cDNA synthesis kit, primed by a TRBC-specific oligonucleotide, was used to synthesize first-strand cDNA from all RNA. Following uracil-DNA glycosylase treatment, all cDNA underwent a first 18-cycle PCR with the universal primers M1SS and BC2_uni_R. The published analysis was carried out like this. For normalization, 1 million high-quality reads, each with a distinct molecular identifier, were randomly selected from each sample. Instead of being binned into consensus sequences, reads that shared molecular identifiers were thrown out. MiTCR, run with a Q25 quality threshold and the strictest error-elimination algorithm, handled CDR3 identification, clonotype clustering and error correction. Lower-bound total TCR beta diversity was estimated with a nonparametric unseen species model using Euler transformation. TCRdb trimmed the raw reads at Q25, called clones with MiXCR and kept productive beta chains. Identical CDR3 protein sequences are pooled into one entry, listed with their most common genes and DNA. TCRdb assigned the V and J calls; the authors' analysis was not used. This sample lists roughly 1,300,000 distinct CDR3 sequences; 59% were detected once. Of the sample, 6.5% to 8.5% is held by the ten largest clones.

The clonotype originates from a man aged 18 to 30 in good health. Material: blood. The rearrangement combines TRBV6-1 with TRBJ2-7, with TRBD1 perhaps the D gene, on 6 matching bases. The nucleotide sequence is given as TGTGCCAGCAGTGCAGGACAGCTCTCCTACGAGCAGTACTTC. Its amino acids are CASSAGQLSYEQYF.